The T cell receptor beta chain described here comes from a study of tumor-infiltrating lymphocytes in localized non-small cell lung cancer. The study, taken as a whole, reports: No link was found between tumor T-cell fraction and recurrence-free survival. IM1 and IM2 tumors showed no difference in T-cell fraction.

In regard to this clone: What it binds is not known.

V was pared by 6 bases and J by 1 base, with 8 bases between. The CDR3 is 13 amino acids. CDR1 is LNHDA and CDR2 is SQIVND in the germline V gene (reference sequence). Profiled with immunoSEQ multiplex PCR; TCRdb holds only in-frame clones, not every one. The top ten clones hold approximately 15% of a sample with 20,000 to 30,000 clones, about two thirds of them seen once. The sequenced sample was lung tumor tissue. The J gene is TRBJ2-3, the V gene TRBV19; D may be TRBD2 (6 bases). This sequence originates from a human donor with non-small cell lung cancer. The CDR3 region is CASSGGRTDTQYF. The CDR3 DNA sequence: TGTGCCAGTAGCGGGGGACGCACAGATACGCAGTATTTT. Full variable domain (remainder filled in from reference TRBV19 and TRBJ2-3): DGGITQSPKYLFRKEGQNVTLSCEQNLNHDAMYWYRQDPGQGLRLIYYSQIVNDFQKGDIAEGYSVSREKKESFPLTVTSAQKNPTAFYLCASSGGRTDTQYFGPGTRLTVL.